Listed below are T cell receptor beta chains from one sample, sequenced in a study of CD8+ T cells in alopecia areata. This table comes from immunoSEQ multiplex PCR, and its TCRdb copy is limited to in-frame clones, with some not included. Of 90,000 to 150,000 clones in the sample, 53% were seen once. This specimen consisted of CD4+ T cells sorted from blood, obtained at week 4, from a patient treated with tofacitinib. These receptors were obtained from a human donor with alopecia areata. Both conserved end residues are part of each CDR3. A D gene is named only where the DNA matches it firmly. The size field is filled for only some rows; it gives once, few, many or a size class.

v_gene: TRBV6-1; j_gene: TRBJ1-4; d_gene: NA; abundance: many; CDR3aa: CASSEFTALNEKLFF; CDR3nt: TGTGCCAGCAGTGAATTTACAGCGCTTAATGAAAAACTGTTTTTT
v_gene: TRBV29-1; j_gene: TRBJ1-1; d_gene: TRBD1; abundance: NA; CDR3aa: CSVAGTGGVEAFF; CDR3nt: TGCAGCGTCGCCGGGACAGGGGGCGTTGAAGCTTTCTTT
v_gene: TRBV5-6; j_gene: TRBJ2-3; d_gene: TRBD1; abundance: NA; CDR3aa: CASRRELGQGLRTDTQYF; CDR3nt: TGTGCCAGCAGACGCGAATTGGGACAGGGGCTACGCACAGATACGCAGTATTTT
v_gene: TRBV29-1; j_gene: TRBJ2-2; d_gene: NA; abundance: NA; CDR3aa: CSAKTNENTGELFF; CDR3nt: TGCAGCGCCAAGACAAATGAGAACACCGGGGAGCTGTTTTTT
v_gene: TRBV9; j_gene: TRBJ2-3; d_gene: TRBD1; abundance: many; CDR3aa: CASSGAGQGSTDTQYF; CDR3nt: TGTGCCAGCAGCGGTGCGGGACAGGGATCCACAGATACGCAGTATTTT
v_gene: TRBV7-9; j_gene: TRBJ1-5; d_gene: TRBD1; abundance: few; CDR3aa: CASSSTGANQPQHF; CDR3nt: TGTGCCAGCAGCTCGACAGGGGCTAATCAGCCCCAGCATTTT
v_gene: TRBV29-1; j_gene: TRBJ2-3; d_gene: TRBD2; abundance: NA; CDR3aa: CSVGGYWARPPTDTQYF; CDR3nt: TGCAGCGTGGGGGGGTATTGGGCCCGACCCCCCACAGATACGCAGTATTTT
v_gene: TRBV7-2; j_gene: TRBJ1-4; d_gene: TRBD1; abundance: few; CDR3aa: CASSVTGGGEKLFF; CDR3nt: TGTGCCAGCAGCGTTACAGGGGGCGGGGAAAAACTGTTTTTT
v_gene: TRBV19; j_gene: TRBJ2-5; d_gene: TRBD2; abundance: few; CDR3aa: CASSILAGNQETQYF; CDR3nt: TGTGCCAGTAGTATACTAGCGGGGAACCAAGAGACCCAGTACTTC
v_gene: TRBV30; j_gene: TRBJ2-1; d_gene: NA; abundance: few; CDR3aa: CAWSVRSGIEQFF; CDR3nt: TGTGCCTGGAGTGTACGATCAGGGATTGAGCAGTTCTTC
v_gene: TRBV7-9; j_gene: TRBJ2-5; d_gene: NA; abundance: NA; CDR3aa: CASSSRETQYF; CDR3nt: TGTGCCAGCAGCTCACGGGAGACCCAGTACTTC
v_gene: TRBV5-1; j_gene: TRBJ2-7; d_gene: NA; abundance: NA; CDR3aa: CASSALGDEQYF; CDR3nt: TGCGCCAGCAGCGCCTTAGGGGACGAGCAGTACTTC
v_gene: TRBV29-1; j_gene: TRBJ1-2; d_gene: NA; abundance: NA; CDR3aa: CSVKGRQVYGYTF; CDR3nt: TGCAGCGTTAAGGGGCGACAGGTCTATGGCTACACCTTC
v_gene: TRBV27; j_gene: TRBJ1-1; d_gene: TRBD1; abundance: NA; CDR3aa: CASRHMDRTRGREAFF; CDR3nt: TGTGCCAGCAGACACATGGACAGGACTAGGGGTCGAGAAGCTTTCTTT
v_gene: TRBV29-1; j_gene: TRBJ1-3; d_gene: NA; abundance: few; CDR3aa: CSVAAGGSGNTIYF; CDR3nt: TGCAGCGTTGCCGCGGGTGGCTCTGGAAACACCATATATTTT
v_gene: TRBV5-1; j_gene: TRBJ2-5; d_gene: TRBD1; abundance: NA; CDR3aa: CASSPETGSRETQYF; CDR3nt: TGCGCCAGCAGCCCTGAGACAGGGAGTCGAGAGACCCAGTACTTC
v_gene: TRBV29-1; j_gene: TRBJ1-1; d_gene: TRBD1; abundance: NA; CDR3aa: CSVATRQGLRNTEAFF; CDR3nt: TGCAGCGTCGCTACCCGACAGGGGTTAAGAAACACTGAAGCTTTCTTT
v_gene: TRBV6-6; j_gene: TRBJ1-1; d_gene: NA; abundance: NA; CDR3aa: CASRGMNTEAFF; CDR3nt: TGTGCCAGCAGGGGCATGAACACTGAAGCTTTCTTT
v_gene: TRBV9; j_gene: TRBJ1-1; d_gene: NA; abundance: NA; CDR3aa: CASSVPNPEAFF; CDR3nt: TGTGCCAGCAGCGTCCCCAATCCTGAAGCTTTCTTT
v_gene: TRBV30; j_gene: TRBJ2-3; d_gene: NA; abundance: once; CDR3aa: CAWRALTDTQYF; CDR3nt: TGTGCCTGGCGAGCGCTGACAGATACGCAGTATTTT
v_gene: TRBV29-1; j_gene: TRBJ2-1; d_gene: NA; abundance: NA; CDR3aa: CSAAGALVYNEQFF; CDR3nt: TGCAGCGCGGCAGGGGCCCTTGTTTACAATGAGCAGTTCTTC
v_gene: TRBV27; j_gene: TRBJ1-5; d_gene: NA; abundance: NA; CDR3aa: CASSLSPLGKNQPQHF; CDR3nt: TGTGCCAGCAGTTTATCCCCCCTCGGTAAGAATCAGCCCCAGCATTTT
v_gene: TRBV29-1; j_gene: TRBJ1-2; d_gene: NA; abundance: NA; CDR3aa: CSVREGNSGYTF; CDR3nt: TGCAGCGTCCGTGAGGGGAATAGTGGCTACACCTTC
v_gene: TRBV29-1; j_gene: TRBJ1-3; d_gene: TRBD1; abundance: NA; CDR3aa: CSVDDRGAGNTIYF; CDR3nt: TGCAGCGTGGACGACAGGGGGGCTGGAAACACCATATATTTT
v_gene: TRBV29-1; j_gene: TRBJ2-7; d_gene: NA; abundance: NA; CDR3aa: CSVAPKTGPAYEQYF; CDR3nt: TGCAGCGTTGCCCCCAAAACGGGGCCAGCCTACGAGCAGTACTTC
v_gene: TRBV2; j_gene: TRBJ1-2; d_gene: NA; abundance: NA; CDR3aa: CASSEGGWRTNYGYTF; CDR3nt: TGTGCCAGCAGTGAGGGGGGTTGGAGGACTAACTATGGCTACACCTTC
v_gene: TRBV29-1; j_gene: TRBJ1-1; d_gene: NA; abundance: few; CDR3aa: CSGSHDTAFF; CDR3nt: TGCAGCGGATCCCACGACACGGCTTTCTTT
v_gene: TRBV4-1; j_gene: TRBJ2-1; d_gene: TRBD2; abundance: few; CDR3aa: CASSQEKGRGGPGEQFF; CDR3nt: TGCGCCAGCAGCCAAGAAAAGGGGCGGGGGGGCCCTGGTGAGCAGTTCTTC
v_gene: TRBV29-1; j_gene: TRBJ1-1; d_gene: TRBD1; abundance: few; CDR3aa: CSVEDRTGANNMNTEAFF; CDR3nt: TGCAGCGTTGAAGACCGAACAGGGGCAAATAATATGAACACTGAAGCTTTCTTT
v_gene: TRBV9; j_gene: TRBJ2-2; d_gene: NA; abundance: NA; CDR3aa: CASSAISSLAANTGELFF; CDR3nt: TGTGCCAGCAGCGCCATCTCTAGCTTAGCCGCGAACACCGGGGAGCTGTTTTTT
v_gene: TRBV29-1; j_gene: TRBJ2-1; d_gene: NA; abundance: NA; CDR3aa: CSVERGLGYNEQFF; CDR3nt: TGCAGCGTTGAGCGGGGGCTGGGGTACAATGAGCAGTTCTTC
v_gene: TRBV6-5; j_gene: TRBJ1-5; d_gene: NA; abundance: NA; CDR3aa: CASSYRQNQPQHF; CDR3nt: TGTGCCAGCAGTTACCGACAGAATCAGCCCCAGCATTTT
v_gene: TRBV14; j_gene: TRBJ2-4; d_gene: TRBD2; abundance: few; CDR3aa: CASSQSPAGLAGVGNIQYF; CDR3nt: TGTGCCAGCAGCCAATCACCCGCCGGACTAGCGGGAGTGGGAAACATTCAGTACTTC
v_gene: TRBV15; j_gene: TRBJ1-2; d_gene: TRBD1; abundance: NA; CDR3aa: CATSRDWDRGGGYTF; CDR3nt: TGTGCCACCAGCAGAGACTGGGACAGGGGCGGCGGCTACACCTTC
v_gene: TRBV5-1; j_gene: TRBJ2-7; d_gene: TRBD2; abundance: NA; CDR3aa: CASSLVAGGPHEQYF; CDR3nt: TGCGCCAGCAGCTTGGTAGCGGGAGGGCCTCACGAGCAGTACTTC
v_gene: TRBV30; j_gene: TRBJ1-2; d_gene: NA; abundance: few; CDR3aa: CAWDALVHGYTF; CDR3nt: TGTGCCTGGGATGCCTTAGTTCATGGCTACACCTTC
v_gene: TRBV29-1; j_gene: TRBJ2-7; d_gene: NA; abundance: NA; CDR3aa: CSVKTQGSAYEQYF; CDR3nt: TGCAGCGTCAAAACCCAGGGGAGCGCCTACGAGCAGTACTTC
v_gene: TRBV14; j_gene: TRBJ2-5; d_gene: NA; abundance: NA; CDR3aa: CASSQDRLFVETQYF; CDR3nt: TGTGCCAGCAGCCAAGATCGACTATTTGTGGAGACCCAGTACTTC
v_gene: TRBV27; j_gene: TRBJ1-1; d_gene: NA; abundance: NA; CDR3aa: CASSLELPGAAEAFF; CDR3nt: TGTGCCAGCAGTTTGGAACTTCCAGGGGCGGCTGAAGCTTTCTTT
v_gene: TRBV30; j_gene: TRBJ2-3; d_gene: NA; abundance: NA; CDR3aa: CAWMKPGGPSTDTQYF; CDR3nt: TGTGCCTGGATGAAGCCCGGGGGCCCTAGCACAGATACGCAGTATTTT
v_gene: TRBV15; j_gene: TRBJ1-2; d_gene: NA; abundance: NA; CDR3aa: CATSSSGIYGYTF; CDR3nt: TGTGCCACCAGCAGCTCCGGGATCTATGGCTACACCTTC
v_gene: TRBV5-1; j_gene: TRBJ1-1; d_gene: NA; abundance: NA; CDR3aa: CASSLEGVTEAFF; CDR3nt: TGCGCCAGCAGCTTGGAAGGAGTAACTGAAGCTTTCTTT
v_gene: TRBV7-2; j_gene: TRBJ2-4; d_gene: TRBD1; abundance: NA; CDR3aa: CASSPGTGTGIQYF; CDR3nt: TGTGCCAGCAGCCCCGGGACAGGGACTGGCATTCAGTACTTC